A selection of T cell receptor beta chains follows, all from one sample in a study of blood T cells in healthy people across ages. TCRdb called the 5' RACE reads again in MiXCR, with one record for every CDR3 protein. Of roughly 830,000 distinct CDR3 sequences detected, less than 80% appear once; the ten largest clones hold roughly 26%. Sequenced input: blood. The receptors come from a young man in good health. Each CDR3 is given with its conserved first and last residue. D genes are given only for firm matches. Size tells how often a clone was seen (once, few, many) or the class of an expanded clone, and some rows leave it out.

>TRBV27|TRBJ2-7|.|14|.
CASGGGRRTYEQYF
TGTGCCAGCGGAGGAGGGAGACGGACCTACGAGCAGTACTTC
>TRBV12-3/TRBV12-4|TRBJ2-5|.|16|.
CASSLGWALLQETQYF
TGTGCCAGCAGCCTCGGTTGGGCTCTTCTCCAAGAGACCCAGTACTTC
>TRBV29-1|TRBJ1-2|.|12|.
CSVAGGLYGYTF
TGCAGTGTCGCGGGGGGCCTCTATGGCTACACCTTC
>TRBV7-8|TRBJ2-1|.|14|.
CASSSTETLNEQFF
TGTGCCAGCAGCTCGACAGAGACCCTCAATGAGCAGTTCTTC
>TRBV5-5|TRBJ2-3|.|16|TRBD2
CASSLEASGSTDTQYF
TGTGCCAGCAGCTTGGAGGCTAGCGGGTCCACAGATACGCAGTATTTT
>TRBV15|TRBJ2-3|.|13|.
CATKGGGTDTQYF
TGTGCCACCAAAGGGGGGGGGACAGATACGCAGTATTTT
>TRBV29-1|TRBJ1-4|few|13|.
CSVRGPQEEKLFF
TGCAGCGTTCGAGGGCCCCAGGAGGAAAAACTGTTTTTT
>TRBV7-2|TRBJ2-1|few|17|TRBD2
CASTRTSGEFLANEQFF
TGTGCCAGCACGCGGACTAGCGGGGAATTTCTGGCCAATGAGCAGTTCTTC
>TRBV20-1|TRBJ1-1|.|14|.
CSARDRIANTEAFF
TGCAGTGCTCGTGACAGGATCGCGAACACTGAAGCTTTCTTT
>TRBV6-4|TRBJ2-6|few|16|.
CASSAQGSTGANVLTF
TGTGCCAGCAGTGCTCAGGGAAGCACTGGGGCCAACGTCCTGACTTTC
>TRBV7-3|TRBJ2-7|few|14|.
CASSLQGDYYEQYF
TGTGCCAGCAGCTTACAGGGAGATTACTACGAGCAGTACTTC
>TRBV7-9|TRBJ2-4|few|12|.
CASSRDRNIQYF
TGTGCCAGCAGCCGAGACAGAAACATTCAGTACTTC
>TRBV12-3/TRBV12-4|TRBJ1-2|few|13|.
CASTIQRDYGYTF
TGTGCCAGCACCATCCAACGTGACTATGGCTACACCTTC
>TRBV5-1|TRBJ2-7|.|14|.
CASSPPTAAYEQYF
TGCGCCAGCAGCCCGCCTACTGCAGCCTACGAGCAGTACTTC
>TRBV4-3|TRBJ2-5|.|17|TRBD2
CASSLGVAGSGSETQYF
TGCGCCAGCAGCCTCGGGGTAGCGGGGTCGGGTTCGGAGACCCAGTACTTC
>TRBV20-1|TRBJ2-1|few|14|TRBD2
CSARAGGPNNEQFF
TGCAGTGCTAGGGCGGGGGGGCCGAACAATGAGCAGTTCTTC
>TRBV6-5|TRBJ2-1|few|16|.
CASSHEDGSSYNEQFF
TGTGCCAGCAGCCACGAGGACGGCAGCTCCTACAATGAGCAGTTCTTC
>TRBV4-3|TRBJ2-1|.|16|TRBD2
CASSQDRGGGSTEEFF
TGCGCCAGCAGCCAAGATCGGGGCGGGGGGTCTACCGAGGAGTTCTTC
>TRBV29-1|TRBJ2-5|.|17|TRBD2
CSVEDPDGGGLKETQYF
TGCAGCGTTGAAGATCCTGATGGGGGGGGTCTAAAAGAGACCCAGTACTTC
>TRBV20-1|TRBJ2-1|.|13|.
CSASSRAGGEQFF
TGCAGTGCTAGCTCCAGGGCAGGTGGTGAGCAGTTCTTC
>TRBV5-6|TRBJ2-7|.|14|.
CASSSSSYFYEQYF
TGTGCCAGCAGCTCCTCGAGTTACTTCTACGAGCAGTACTTC
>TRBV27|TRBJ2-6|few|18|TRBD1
CASSLRDSSLSGANVLTF
TGTGCCAGCAGTTTAAGGGACAGTAGCCTCTCTGGGGCCAACGTCCTGACTTTC
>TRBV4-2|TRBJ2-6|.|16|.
CASSPDLGQGANVLTF
TGTGCCAGCAGCCCCGACCTGGGGCAGGGGGCCAACGTCCTGACTTTC
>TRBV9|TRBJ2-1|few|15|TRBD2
CASSPGGGTHNEQFF
TGTGCCAGCAGCCCCGGGGGGGGGACTCACAATGAGCAGTTCTTC
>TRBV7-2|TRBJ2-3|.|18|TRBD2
CASSLDSLADPAYDTQYF
TGTGCCAGCAGCTTAGACAGTCTAGCGGACCCGGCTTACGATACGCAGTATTTT
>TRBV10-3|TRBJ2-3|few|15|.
CASAESGRGTDTQYF
TGTGCCAGCGCAGAGTCGGGACGGGGGACAGATACGCAGTATTTT
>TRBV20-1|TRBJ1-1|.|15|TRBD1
CSAPGQAKGNTEAFF
TGCAGTGCTCCGGGACAGGCCAAGGGGAACACTGAAGCTTTCTTT
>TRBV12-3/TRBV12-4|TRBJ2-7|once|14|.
CASSLAPESYEQYF
TGTGCCAGCAGTCTAGCCCCGGAGTCCTACGAGCAGTACTTC
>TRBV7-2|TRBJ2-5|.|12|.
CASSLLSGTQYF
TGTGCCAGCAGCTTACTATCCGGGACCCAGTACTTC
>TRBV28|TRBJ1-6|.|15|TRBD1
CASSFSGQGNSPLHF
TGTGCCAGCAGTTTCAGCGGACAGGGTAATTCACCCCTCCACTTT
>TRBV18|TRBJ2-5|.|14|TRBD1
CASSPGQGFETQYF
TGTGCCAGCTCACCGGGACAGGGCTTTGAGACCCAGTACTTC
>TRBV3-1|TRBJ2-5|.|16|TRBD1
CASSRPDRGRQETQYF
TGTGCCAGCAGCCGCCCGGACAGGGGTAGACAAGAGACCCAGTACTTC
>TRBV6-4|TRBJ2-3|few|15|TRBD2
CATSPTSGDTDTQYF
TGTGCCACCAGTCCCACTAGCGGGGACACAGATACGCAGTATTTT
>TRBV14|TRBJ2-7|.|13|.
CASSRIPSYEQYF
TGTGCCAGCAGCCGAATTCCAAGTTACGAGCAGTACTTC
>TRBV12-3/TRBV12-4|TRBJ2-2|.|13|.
CASSLKGTGELFF
TGTGCCAGCAGTTTAAAGGGCACCGGGGAGCTGTTTTTT
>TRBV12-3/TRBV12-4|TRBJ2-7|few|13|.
CASSFFGVLEQYF
TGTGCCAGCAGTTTTTTCGGGGTCCTCGAGCAGTACTTC
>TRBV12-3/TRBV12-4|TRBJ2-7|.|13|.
CASSPGNVPEQYF
TGTGCCAGCAGTCCCGGTAACGTCCCCGAGCAGTACTTC
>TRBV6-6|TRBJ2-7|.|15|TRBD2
CASSYPSGGTYEQYF
TGTGCCAGCAGTTACCCTAGCGGGGGGACCTACGAGCAGTACTTC
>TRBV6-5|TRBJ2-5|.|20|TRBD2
CASSYSKAGASSGVQETRYF
TGTGCCAGCAGTTACTCGAAAGCCGGGGCGTCTAGCGGGGTCCAAGAGACCCGGTACTTC
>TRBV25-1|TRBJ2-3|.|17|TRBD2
CASSEPPTSGRTDTQYF
TGTGCCAGCAGTGAACCGCCGACTAGCGGACGCACAGATACGCAGTATTTT
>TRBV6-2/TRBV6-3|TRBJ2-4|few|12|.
CASSRTRQDVYF
TGTGCCAGCAGCCGCACCCGACAGGACGTGTACTTC
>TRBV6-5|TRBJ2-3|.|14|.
CASTGLKATDTQYF
TGTGCCAGCACCGGACTGAAGGCAACAGATACGCAGTATTTT
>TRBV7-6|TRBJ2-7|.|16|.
CASSLVPTSGFHEQYF
TGTGCCAGCAGCTTAGTCCCCACATCAGGGTTCCACGAGCAGTACTTC
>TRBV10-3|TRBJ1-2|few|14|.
CAISESKTNYGYTF
TGTGCCATCAGTGAGTCAAAAACTAACTATGGCTACACCTTC
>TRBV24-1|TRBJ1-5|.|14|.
CATSESRTGQPQHF
TGTGCCACCAGTGAGTCACGGACGGGCCAGCCCCAGCATTTT
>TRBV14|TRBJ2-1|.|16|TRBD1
CASSLYRGLSYNEQFF
TGTGCCAGCAGCCTATACAGGGGGCTCTCCTACAATGAGCAGTTCTTC
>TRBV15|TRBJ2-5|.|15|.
CATSREIPNQETQYF
TGTGCCACCAGCAGAGAAATCCCAAACCAAGAGACCCAGTACTTC
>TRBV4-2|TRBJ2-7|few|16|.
CASSLAGRERPYEQYF
TGTGCCAGCAGCCTCGCCGGCAGGGAAAGACCCTACGAGCAGTACTTC
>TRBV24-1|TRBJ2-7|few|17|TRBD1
CATSDSPGQGTLYEQYF
TGTGCCACCAGTGATTCGCCAGGACAGGGTACCCTATACGAGCAGTACTTC
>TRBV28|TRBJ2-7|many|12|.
CASSLSNYEQYF
TGTGCCAGCAGCTTAAGTAACTACGAGCAGTACTTC
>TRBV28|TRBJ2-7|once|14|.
CASSFTGPSDEQYF
TGTGCCAGCAGTTTTACGGGCCCCTCCGACGAGCAGTACTTC
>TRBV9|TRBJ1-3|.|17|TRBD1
CASSGRDRATSGNTIYF
TGTGCCAGCAGCGGCCGGGACAGGGCGACCTCTGGAAACACCATATATTTT
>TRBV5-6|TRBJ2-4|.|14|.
CASSWDEVGDIQYF
TGTGCCAGCAGCTGGGATGAGGTCGGGGACATTCAGTACTTC
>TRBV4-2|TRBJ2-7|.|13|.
CASGQDLEREQYF
TGTGCCAGCGGCCAAGATCTAGAAAGGGAGCAGTACTTC